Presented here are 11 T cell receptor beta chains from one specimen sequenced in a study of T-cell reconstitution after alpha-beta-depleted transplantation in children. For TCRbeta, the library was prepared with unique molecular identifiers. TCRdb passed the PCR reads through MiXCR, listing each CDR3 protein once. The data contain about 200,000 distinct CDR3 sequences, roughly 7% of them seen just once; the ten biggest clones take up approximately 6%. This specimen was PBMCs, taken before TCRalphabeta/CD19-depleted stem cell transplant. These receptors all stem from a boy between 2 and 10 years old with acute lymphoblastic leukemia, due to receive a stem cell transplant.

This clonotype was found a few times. CDR3 in DNA: TGTGCCAGCGTATGGGCTAGCAATCAGCCCCAGCATTTT. Its protein is CASVWASNQPQHF. The chain joins TRBV6-2 or TRBV6-3 to TRBJ1-5; no firm D call. V was trimmed by 8 bases and J by 0 bases, leaving 8 bases between them. This CDR3 has 13 amino acids. From germline, CDR1 is MNHEY and CDR2 SVGEGT.

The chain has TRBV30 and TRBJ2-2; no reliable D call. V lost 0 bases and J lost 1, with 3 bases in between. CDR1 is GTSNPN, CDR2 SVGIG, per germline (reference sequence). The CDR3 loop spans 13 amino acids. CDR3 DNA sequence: TGTGCCTGGAGTGTAATGAACACCGGGGAGCTGTTTTTT. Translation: CAWSVMNTGELFF.

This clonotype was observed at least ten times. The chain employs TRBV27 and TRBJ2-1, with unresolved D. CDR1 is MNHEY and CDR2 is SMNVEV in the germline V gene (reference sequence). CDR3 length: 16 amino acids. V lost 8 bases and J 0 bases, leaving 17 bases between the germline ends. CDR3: CASGTQMRSSYNEQFF. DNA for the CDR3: TGTGCCAGCGGCACCCAGATGCGAAGCTCCTACAATGAGCAGTTCTTC.

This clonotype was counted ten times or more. CDR3 coding DNA: TGTGCCAGCTCACCCGGGGTGCGCACAGATACGCAGTATTTT. This translates into CASSPGVRTDTQYF. The rearrangement links TRBV18 to TRBJ2-3; a possible D gene is TRBD2 (5 bases). This CDR3 is built from 14 residues. Trimming pared 3 bases from V and 1 base from J, leaving 8 bases between. Germline V lookup: CDR1 KGHSH, CDR2 LQKENI.

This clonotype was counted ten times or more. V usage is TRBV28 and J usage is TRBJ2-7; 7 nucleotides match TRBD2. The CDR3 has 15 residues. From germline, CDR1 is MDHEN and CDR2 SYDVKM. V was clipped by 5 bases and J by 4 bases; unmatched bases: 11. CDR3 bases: TGTGCCAGCAGTGATTTCAGGACTAGTAGGTACGAGCAGTACTTC. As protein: CASSDFRTSRYEQYF.

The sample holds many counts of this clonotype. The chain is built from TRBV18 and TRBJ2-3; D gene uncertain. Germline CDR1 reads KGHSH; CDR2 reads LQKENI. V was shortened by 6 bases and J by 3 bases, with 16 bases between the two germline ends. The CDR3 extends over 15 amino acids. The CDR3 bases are TGTGCCAGCTCCCACCGGAGTGGTTCTACAGATACGCAGTATTTT. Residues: CASSHRSGSTDTQYF.

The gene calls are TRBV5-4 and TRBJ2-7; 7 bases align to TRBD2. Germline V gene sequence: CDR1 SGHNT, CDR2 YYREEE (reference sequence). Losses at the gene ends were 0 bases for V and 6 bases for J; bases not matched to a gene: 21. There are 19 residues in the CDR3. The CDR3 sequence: CASSLVGGEAGSRDGEQYF. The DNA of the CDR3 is TGTGCCAGCAGCTTGGTAGGAGGTGAAGCGGGGAGCCGGGATGGCGAGCAGTACTTC.

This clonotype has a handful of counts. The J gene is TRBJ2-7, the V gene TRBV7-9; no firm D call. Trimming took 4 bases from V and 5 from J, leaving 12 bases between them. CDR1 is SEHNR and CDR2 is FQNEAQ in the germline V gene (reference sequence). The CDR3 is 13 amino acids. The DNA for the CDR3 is TGTGCCAGCAGCTCACGGAGTCCCAACGAGCAGTACTTC. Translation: CASSSRSPNEQYF.

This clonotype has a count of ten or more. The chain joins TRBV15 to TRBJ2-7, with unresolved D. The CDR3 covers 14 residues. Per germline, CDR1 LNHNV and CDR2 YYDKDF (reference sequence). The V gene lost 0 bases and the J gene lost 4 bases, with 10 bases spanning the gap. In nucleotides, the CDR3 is TGTGCCACCAGCAGAGATCTCTTAGGGTACGAGCAGTACTTC. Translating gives CATSRDLLGYEQYF.

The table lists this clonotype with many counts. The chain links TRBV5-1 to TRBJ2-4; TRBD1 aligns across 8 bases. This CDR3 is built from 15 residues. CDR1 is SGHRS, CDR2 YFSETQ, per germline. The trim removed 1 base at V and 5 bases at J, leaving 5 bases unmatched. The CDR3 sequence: CASSLWGQVQNIQYF. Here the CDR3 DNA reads TGCGCCAGCAGCTTGTGGGGACAGGTCCAAAACATTCAGTACTTC.

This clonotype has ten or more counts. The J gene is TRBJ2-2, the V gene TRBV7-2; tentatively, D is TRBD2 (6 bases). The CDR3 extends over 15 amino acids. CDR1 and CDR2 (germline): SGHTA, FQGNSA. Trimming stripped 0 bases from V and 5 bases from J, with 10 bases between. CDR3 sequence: CASSLAASVTGELFF. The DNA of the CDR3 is TGTGCCAGCAGCTTAGCGGCTAGCGTGACCGGGGAGCTGTTTTTT.